The 23 T cell receptor beta chains given below trace back to one sample, sequenced in a study of long-term antiretroviral therapy in people with HIV. Runs used v3.0 of the immunoSEQ assay and were done at survey level. The protocol was immunoSEQ multiplex PCR, while the TCRdb copy is restricted to in-frame clones and leaves out a portion. This sample has roughly 9,000 clones, with 65% to 85% found just once. The starting material was unsorted PBMCs, obtained 0.4 years before starting antiretroviral therapy. These receptors originate from a man aged 25-45 years with HIV.

This chain links TRBV6-5 with TRBJ1-2; D gene unclear. CDR1 is MNHEY, CDR2 SVGAGI, per germline. V was clipped by 0 bases and J by 0 bases, with 11 bases between them. This CDR3 is 16 amino acids long. CDR3 residues: CASSYSRLGANYGYTF. CDR3 coding DNA: TGTGCCAGCAGTTACTCTCGGCTCGGAGCTAACTATGGCTACACCTTC.

The V call is TRBV10-3, the J call TRBJ2-7, with D tentatively TRBD1 (6 bases). The ends were cut back, 3 bases at V and 6 bases at J, with 9 bases in the middle. This CDR3 is built from 12 residues. Germline CDR1 and CDR2: ENHRY and SYGVKD. CDR3 region: CAISELRGEQYF. DNA of the CDR3: TGTGCCATCAGTGAACTCAGGGGCGAGCAGTACTTC.

This rearrangement joins TRBV7-9 to TRBJ1-5; D is perhaps TRBD1 (6 bases). This CDR3 region has 17 residues. CDR1 is SEHNR, CDR2 FQNEAQ, per germline (reference sequence). V lost 8 bases to trimming and J lost 0 bases, with 20 bases between them. CDR3 sequence reads: CASSLAGGRDSNQPQHF. CDR3 coding DNA: TGTGCCAGCTCCCTAGCGGGGGGCAGAGATAGCAATCAGCCCCAGCATTTT.

The rearrangement joins TRBV5-5 to TRBJ1-1; D might be TRBD1 (6 bases). V shed 6 bases and J shed 0 bases, with 30 bases lying between them. Germline assignment: CDR1 SGHKS and CDR2 YYEKEE (reference sequence). The CDR3 has 20 residues. CDR3 sequence: CASTQDRSFENYQMNTEAFF. In DNA, the CDR3 is TGTGCCAGCACTCAGGACAGATCCTTCGAAAACTATCAAATGAACACTGAAGCTTTCTTT. Using reference TRBV5-5 and TRBJ1-1 for the parts outside the CDR3, the full variable domain is DAGVTQSPTHLIKTRGQQVTLRCSPISGHKSVSWYQQVLGQGPQFIFQYYEKEERGRGNFPDRFSARQFPNYSSELNVNALLLGDSALYLCASTQDRSFENYQMNTEAFFGQGTRLTVV.

The V gene is TRBV28, the J gene TRBJ2-5; TRBD2 might be the D (6 bases). Germline V gene sequence: CDR1 MDHEN, CDR2 SYDVKM. This CDR3 is 15 amino acids long. Trimming stripped 5 bases from V and 7 bases from J, with 20 bases between. The CDR3 sequence is CASSPRTGSGGTQYF. CDR3 bases: TGTGCCAGCAGTCCCCGGACCGGGAGCGGAGGGACCCAGTACTTC.

The rearrangement links TRBV6-1 to TRBJ2-7; D assignment may be TRBD1 or TRBD2 (5 bases each). The length of the CDR3 is 16 residues. Germline V gives CDR1 MNHNS, CDR2 SASEGT. The ends were cut back, 4 bases at V and 4 bases at J, with 20 bases in the middle. CDR3 sequence (DNA): TGTGCCAGCAGTGGGTCGACAAGGGGCAGAGGGTACGAGCAGTACTTC. This encodes CASSGSTRGRGYEQYF.

The chain joins TRBV6-6 to TRBJ2-7; no clear D gene. The CDR3 spans 15 residues. CDR1 is MNHNY, CDR2 SVGAGI, per germline (reference sequence). With 5 bases removed from V and 0 bases from J, the gap between germline ends came to 14 bases. The CDR3 loop reads CASSHWLADSYEQYF. The CDR3 region has the DNA TGTGCCAGCAGTCATTGGCTGGCGGACTCCTACGAGCAGTACTTC.

V gene TRBV5-5 combines with J gene TRBJ2-7; a weak D match, TRBD2 (6 bases). The ends were cut back, 4 bases at V and 2 bases at J, with 13 bases in the middle. Germline loops: CDR1 SGHKS, CDR2 YYEKEE (reference sequence). There are 14 residues in the CDR3. The CDR3 DNA follows: TGTGCCAGCAGCCGCCTGGGCGGGACCTACGAGCAGTACTTC. Its protein product is CASSRLGGTYEQYF.

The chain has TRBV7-9 and TRBJ2-3; TRBD1 matches 10 bases. V lost 7 bases to trimming and J lost 1 base; unmatched junction nucleotides: 8. The length of the CDR3 is 16 residues. Looked up from germline, CDR1 is SEHNR and CDR2 is FQNEAQ (reference sequence). The CDR3 spells CASTPGGTGGTDTQYF. CDR3 nucleotides: TGTGCCAGCACCCCGGGAGGGACAGGGGGCACAGATACGCAGTATTTT.

This clone was counted a few times. The chain uses TRBV4-1 and TRBJ1-6; weak D call: TRBD1 (6 bases). Germline lookup yields CDR1 MGHRA and CDR2 YSYEKL. Deletions cut 5 bases from V and 8 bases from J, with 16 bases between. This CDR3 comprises 15 residues. The CDR3 loop is CASSGSGGRDSPLHF. The CDR3 region has the DNA TGCGCCAGCAGCGGCTCGGGGGGGCGGGATTCACCCCTCCACTTT.

The chain employs TRBV19 and TRBJ1-1; possible D gene TRBD1, 6 bases. V shed 7 bases and J shed 5 bases, with 20 bases lying between them. The CDR3 extends over 15 amino acids. CDR1 and CDR2 (germline): LNHDA, SQIVND (reference sequence). The CDR3 loop reads CASTLGGPQRTEAFF. In DNA form, the CDR3 reads TGTGCCAGTACCCTGGGGGGCCCCCAAAGGACTGAAGCTTTCTTT.

The chain uses TRBV6-1 and TRBJ2-7; D is uncertain. Germline-derived CDR1 and CDR2 are MNHNS and SASEGT. V was clipped by 8 bases and J by 2 bases, with 16 bases between them. The CDR3 has 14 residues. CDR3 in DNA: TGTGCCAGCTGGCCGAGGCAGGTTCCCTACGAGCAGTACTTC. Its translation: CASWPRQVPYEQYF.

This clone was seen a single time. The chain is built from TRBV4-2 and TRBJ1-1; no firm D call. The V end lost 1 base, the J end lost 3 bases, and 9 bases lay between the germline ends. This CDR3 has 14 residues. From germline, CDR1 is LGHNA and CDR2 YNFKEQ. The CDR3 DNA is TGTGCCAGCAGCCAAGGTCACGAATACACTGAAGCTTTCTTT. Translation: CASSQGHEYTEAFF.

The chain links TRBV2 to TRBJ2-5, with 14 nucleotides matching TRBD2. J lost 10 bases, V lost 3 bases, and 7 bases had no gene match. The CDR3 has 15 residues. CDR1 SNHLY and CDR2 FYNNEI come from the germline V gene. The DNA for the CDR3 is TGTGCCAGCAGTGACGCGACTAGCGGGAGGGGAAACCAGTACTTC. Its translation is CASSDATSGRGNQYF. The full variable domain, completed using reference TRBV2 and TRBJ2-5, is EPEVTQTPSHQVTQMGQEVILRCVPISNHLYFYWYRQILGQKVEFLVSFYNNEISEKSEIFDDQFSVERPDGSNFTLKIRSTKLEDSAMYFCASSDATSGRGNQYFGPGTRLLVL.

The chain recombines TRBV4-2 with TRBJ2-3; 16 bases are shared with TRBD2. The CDR3 length is 18 residues. CDR1 is LGHNA, CDR2 YNFKEQ, per germline. Trimming at V came to 3 bases and at J to 0 bases, leaving 3 bases not matched to a gene. The CDR3 DNA follows: TGTGCCAGCAGCCAGGGACTAGCGGGGGGGCCTAGCACAGATACGCAGTATTTT. Residues: CASSQGLAGGPSTDTQYF.

The chain has TRBV5-6 and TRBJ2-7; D remains unclear. Per germline, CDR1 SGHDT and CDR2 YYEEEE. This CDR3 contains 14 residues. Trimming left V 4 bases short and J 6 bases short, with 17 bases between. The DNA for the CDR3 is TGTGCCAGCAGCGGGTGGGTGGTCTCCCTCGAGCAGTACTTC. Encoded protein: CASSGWVVSLEQYF.

The chain uses TRBV6-5 and TRBJ2-7; the D gene is possibly TRBD2 (5 bases). Germline V gives CDR1 MNHEY, CDR2 SVGAGI. CDR3 size: 14 residues. The V end lost 5 bases, the J end lost 1 base, and 12 bases lay between the germline ends. CDR3 nucleotide sequence: TGTGCCAGCAGTACCGGGATACGTTCCTACGAGCAGTACTTC. Amino acid sequence: CASSTGIRSYEQYF.

V and J are TRBV10-3 and TRBJ1-1; TRBD1 matches at 7 bases. J lost 0 bases, V lost 7 bases, and 5 bases had no gene match. The CDR3 length is 14 residues. In germline, CDR1 is ENHRY, CDR2 SYGVKD. The CDR3 sequence is CAIIPDRMNTEAFF. CDR3 DNA sequence: TGTGCCATCATTCCGGACAGGATGAACACTGAAGCTTTCTTT.

The chain employs TRBV6-4 and TRBJ1-1, with D possibly matching TRBD1 (6 bases). V lost 4 bases and J 1 base, leaving 13 bases between the germline ends. The germline V gene encodes CDR1 MRHNA and CDR2 SNTAGT. The length of the CDR3 is 15 residues. Written as DNA, the CDR3 is TGTGCCAGCAGTGCCTCGACAGGCCAGAACACTGAAGCTTTCTTT. It is translated as CASSASTGQNTEAFF.

The sample holds a few counts of this clone. V gene TRBV6-6 combines with J gene TRBJ2-7; tentatively, D is TRBD1 or TRBD2 (5 bases each). The CDR3 is 14 amino acids. CDR1 MNHNY and CDR2 SVGAGI come from the germline V gene (reference sequence). V was cut by 7 bases and J by 1 base, with 14 bases left in between. This CDR3 is CASTPRGESYEQYF. The CDR3 DNA sequence: TGTGCCAGCACCCCGCGAGGGGAGTCCTACGAGCAGTACTTC.

This clone was counted between two and nine times. The V and J genes are TRBV27 and TRBJ1-2, with 8 bases fitting TRBD1. CDR3 length: 14 amino acids. Trimming at V came to 6 bases and at J to 3 bases, leaving 6 bases not matched to a gene. Germline-derived CDR1 and CDR2 are MNHEY and SMNVEV (reference sequence). The CDR3 coding sequence is TGTGCCAGCAGGGCCGCGGACAGGGACTATGGCTACACCTTC. The encoded protein is CASRAADRDYGYTF.

The count of this clone is one. The chain joins TRBV7-2 to TRBJ2-6, with unresolved D. V lost 1 base and J lost 1, with 11 bases in between. CDR3 size: 17 residues. Germline V gives CDR1 SGHTA, CDR2 FQGNSA. The CDR3 sequence is CASSLEARNSGANVLTF. The CDR3 DNA is TGTGCCAGCAGCTTAGAGGCCAGAAATTCTGGGGCCAACGTCCTGACTTTC.

The chain recombines TRBV5-6 with TRBJ1-5; a possible D gene is TRBD1 (5 bases). Germline V gives CDR1 SGHDT, CDR2 YYEEEE. This CDR3 is built from 14 residues. The V gene lost 1 base and the J gene lost 5 bases, with 10 bases spanning the gap. DNA of the CDR3: TGTGCCAGCAGCTTGTCAGGGTACGATCAGCCCCAGCATTTT. This translates into CASSLSGYDQPQHF.